This T cell receptor (beta chain) was obtained from a study of human T cells and chemical hapten exposure. Study-level background: Read at 6 days, the patch tests placed 0.01% DPC on the upper back.

Time point denoted: patch test 1, 2 weeks after DPC sensitization. Treatment denoted: therapeutic diphenylcyclopropenone sensitization with weekly scalp DPC. Blood was drawn before each patch test was applied. Each cDNA molecule in the library carried unique molecular identifiers. In the authors' methods: Sequenced samples showed a median of 95,638 TCRs each, with counts running from roughly 23,000 to 700,000. MiXCR, run by TCRdb on the RACE reads, gives a single entry per CDR3 protein. The V and J calls follow TCRdb's processing rather than the paper's. Of under 450,000 distinct CDR3 sequences in the sample, more than 4.5% were seen once. This clonotype was seen more than once but under ten times. This sequence was found in a woman aged 50 to 60 with alopecia areata. Some clones in this sample may be carry-over from other donors' samples. The sample here was whole blood, taken in connection with sensitization to the hapten diphenylcyclopropenone (DPC).

CDR3 in DNA: TGTGCCAGCAGTTACTCCCACAGGGGCGGAGGCCATATCTCCTACAATGAGCAGTTCTTC. Translated: CASSYSHRGGGHISYNEQFF. The chain recombines TRBV6-2 or TRBV6-3 with TRBJ2-1, with 7 bases that match TRBD1. This CDR3 has 20 residues. Germline V CDR1 and CDR2: MNHEY, SVGEGT. Germline trimming cut 0 bases from V and 0 bases from J; bases unmatched to any gene: 14.